Listed below are T cell receptor beta chains from one sample, sequenced in a study of T cell responses to AZD1222 COVID-19 vaccine. Using immunoSEQ multiplex PCR, the repertoire was profiled, and TCRdb retains in-frame clones only, with some absent. The data show about 120,000 clones, around 92% seen once. Sequenced here: peripheral blood, sampled on day 0 of AZD1222 vaccination. These TCRs come from an adult in good health. The conserved cysteine and the conserved F or W are not part of the CDR3 here.

V,CDR3
TRBV7-3,ASSQSTDTQY
TRBV4-2,ASSLNRGALYEQF
TRBV6-5,ASRPVTYEQY
TRBV4-1,ASSQIPSVGEQF
TRBV19,ASSITGSTEQF
TRBV2,ASTRSSNQPQH
TRBV3-1/TRBV3-2,ASSQEVGSYEQY
TRBV7-2,ASSLGLAGAYEQY
TRBV10-3,AISEGTGPSYEQY
TRBV4-1,ASSQGGAHGYT
TRBV7-8,ASSQARGPGQPQH
TRBV15,ATSRDTKGFLGRNTIY
TRBV7-2,ASSHLRGGSNNSPLH
TRBV15,ATSRRSTDTQY
TRBV6-5,ASKRANEKLF
TRBV20-1,SASAGNTGELF
TRBV27,ASSSEGIGLSTNEKLF
TRBV7-2,ASSRFGTEPYEQY
TRBV13,ASSLSGTGSNEQF
TRBV19,ASSPAGKSPYNEQF
TRBV5-1,ASSLSTSGGGYEQY
TRBV5-1,ASSLVSPSPDTQY
TRBV28,ASRGGEPNYGYT
TRBV3-1/TRBV3-2,ASSQVPPGPGSPLH
TRBV28,ASSNPGRATGELF
TRBV7-2,ASSLGGRGRRTDTQY
TRBV4-1,ASSPVPQGANTEAF
TRBV5-1,ASRIADRDTEAF
TRBV9,ASSVSPDRGLGTEAF
TRBV4-1,ASRLRDSRTEAF
TRBV13,ASSFFSWRGTDTQY
TRBV7-9,ASSLGGEIYGYT
TRBV9,ASSVTAVTDTQY
TRBV19,ASGQEPSGNTIY
TRBV27,ASRSVDRSGANVLT
TRBV29-1,SVAGTAYGYT
TRBV7-9,ASSLVQGHGYT
TRBV10-1,ASRGQGAYLETQY
TRBV5-8,ASSARTSGYNEQF
TRBV5-4,ASRSGRALRNEQF
TRBV19,ASSMERGTGELF
TRBV6-6,ASSYLAGGYFEQF
TRBV19,ASSISGRGTGELF
TRBV28,ASNPLGRVHT
TRBV14,ASINGTNTGELF
TRBV27,ASSLSTVSYNEQF
TRBV29-1,SVVGNTIY
TRBV27,ASSWGGQADYGYT
TRBV19,ASSMGSGNTEAF
TRBV2,ASSPGTTTFRDTQY
TRBV19,ASSIRTTYGYT
TRBV18,ASSPGGASHTEAF
TRBV4-1,ASSHPGLAGGPSWDEQF